Listed below are T cell receptor beta chains from one sample, sequenced in a study of blood T cell repertoires in COVID-19. Produced via immunoSEQ multiplex PCR; TCRdb's table is partial and in-frame only. The data show roughly 260,000 clones, with around 82% seen just once and 4.5% to 6% held by the top ten. The material sequenced was peripheral blood. The receptors originated from a woman older than 75 with active or convalescent COVID-19. Each CDR3 is given with its conserved first and last residue. The D gene is left open where the match is weak. Expanded clones get a size class; other rows say once, few or many, or leave the size out.

d_call,j_call,cdr3_length,v_call,clone_size,cdr3_nt,cdr3_aa
NA,TRBJ1-4,14,TRBV4-1,NA,TGCGCCAGCAGCCAAGCACAGCTTAATGAAAAACTGTTTTTT,CASSQAQLNEKLFF
NA,TRBJ1-1,16,TRBV7-8,NA,TGTGCCAGCAGCTCGGGCTTTAGGACGGGAAACACTGAAGCTTTCTTT,CASSSGFRTGNTEAFF
TRBD2,TRBJ2-7,13,TRBV6-5,NA,TGTGCCAGCACGGGACTAGCGCGCTGGGAGCAGTACTTC,CASTGLARWEQYF
NA,TRBJ2-3,12,TRBV30,NA,TGTGCCTCTCAGGGATCGGGAGATACGCAGTATTTT,CASQGSGDTQYF
NA,TRBJ2-3,14,TRBV7-9,NA,TGTGCCAGCAGCCGGACTGGAGGCACAGATACGCAGTATTTT,CASSRTGGTDTQYF
TRBD1,TRBJ1-2,13,TRBV12-3/TRBV12-4,NA,TGTGCCAGCAGTTCAACGGGACAGGGTCGTTTCACCTTC,CASSSTGQGRFTF
NA,TRBJ2-2,16,TRBV3-1/TRBV3-2,NA,TGTGCCAGCAGCCAAGTTCAGGGCGCGAACACCGGGGAGCTGTTTTTT,CASSQVQGANTGELFF
NA,TRBJ2-3,15,TRBV19,NA,TGTGCCAGTAGTATAGGGAGAGAGGCGGCAGATACGCAGTATTTT,CASSIGREAADTQYF
NA,TRBJ1-6,14,TRBV18,NA,TGTGCCAGCTCACCACCGAGGCTACTTTCACCCCTCCACTTT,CASSPPRLLSPLHF
TRBD1,TRBJ1-6,16,TRBV28,NA,TGTGCCAGCACCCATGGGACAGTCGGTGCTCAAGGACCCCTCCACTTT,CASTHGTVGAQGPLHF
TRBD2,TRBJ2-1,14,TRBV19,NA,TGTGCCAGTGGAATGCGGCGGGAGTTTAATGAGCAGTTCTTC,CASGMRREFNEQFF
TRBD2,TRBJ2-5,14,TRBV6-5,NA,TGTGCCAGTGGACTAGCGGGGGCCCGGGAGACCCAGTACTTC,CASGLAGARETQYF
NA,TRBJ1-2,14,TRBV28,NA,TGTGCCAGCAGTTTATCTGGGTCGGGCTATGGCTACACCTTC,CASSLSGSGYGYTF
NA,TRBJ1-1,13,TRBV6-5,NA,TGTGCCAGCAGACAGTGGTCCGACACTGAAGCTTTCTTT,CASRQWSDTEAFF
NA,TRBJ1-6,15,TRBV9,NA,TGTGCCAGCAGCGTGCAGGGTTCCTATAATTCACCCCTCCACTTT,CASSVQGSYNSPLHF
NA,TRBJ1-3,17,TRBV3-1/TRBV3-2,NA,TGTGCCAGCAGCCCCACCGATATAAGCTGGTCTGGAAACACCATATATTTT,CASSPTDISWSGNTIYF
NA,TRBJ1-1,13,TRBV20-1,NA,TGCAGTGCTAGTGTCTTTAGAGAAACTGAAGCTTTCTTT,CSASVFRETEAFF
NA,TRBJ2-2,15,TRBV9,NA,TGTGCCAGCAGCGTAGTCGGGGGGCCAGGCGGGGAGCTGTTTTTT,CASSVVGGPGGELFF
NA,TRBJ2-3,15,TRBV6-5,NA,TGTGCCAGCGGACCTAAGGGGTCTAGCACAGATACGCAGTATTTT,CASGPKGSSTDTQYF
NA,TRBJ2-7,19,TRBV21-1,once,TGTGCCAGCAGCAAAATCGGGCAGGAGTTCTTCGGCCGGGGCTACGAGCAGTACTTC,CASSKIGQEFFGRGYEQYF
TRBD1,TRBJ2-5,14,TRBV2,few,TGTGCCAGCAGTGAGCAGGGGGCCGGCGAGACCCAGTACTTC,CASSEQGAGETQYF
NA,TRBJ2-5,16,TRBV20-1,NA,TGCAGTGCTAGTGATACGGGTGCAGGGTTTCAAGAGACCCAGTACTTC,CSASDTGAGFQETQYF
NA,TRBJ1-6,12,TRBV6-5,NA,TGTGCCAGCAGTTACTTTCGGAGTCCCCTCCACTTT,CASSYFRSPLHF
TRBD2,TRBJ2-3,15,TRBV24-1,NA,TGTGCCACCAGCTCTAGCGGGAGGGTAACAGATACGCAGTATTTT,CATSSSGRVTDTQYF
TRBD1,TRBJ1-1,17,TRBV19,NA,TGTGCCAGTAGTATAGCGACAGGGTACGGGCCGACCACTGAAGCTTTCTTT,CASSIATGYGPTTEAFF
NA,TRBJ2-6,16,TRBV6-6,NA,TGTGCCAGCAGTAAACAACAGGGCTCTGGGGCCAACGTCCTGACTTTC,CASSKQQGSGANVLTF
NA,TRBJ2-3,12,TRBV24-1,NA,TGTGCCACCAGTGACAACACAGATACGCAGTATTTT,CATSDNTDTQYF
TRBD2,TRBJ2-3,17,TRBV7-2,once,TGTGCCAGCAGCTCAGTTGGGACTAGCGGGGCGCCGGATACGCAGTATTTT,CASSSVGTSGAPDTQYF
TRBD2,TRBJ2-5,14,TRBV12-5,NA,TGTGCTAGTGGGACGGGACTAGCGGTAGAGACCCAGTACTTC,CASGTGLAVETQYF
TRBD2,TRBJ2-2,14,TRBV3-1/TRBV3-2,NA,TGTGCCAGCAGCCAACCCACTAGCGGCGGGGAGCTGTTTTTT,CASSQPTSGGELFF
TRBD1,TRBJ1-2,14,TRBV11-2,NA,TGTGCCAGCAGCTTGACAGGGGGCGACTATGGCTACACCTTC,CASSLTGGDYGYTF
NA,TRBJ1-2,12,TRBV20-1,NA,TGCAGTGCTAGTGAACAGGGTGGTGGCTACACCTTC,CSASEQGGGYTF
TRBD2,TRBJ2-3,14,TRBV4-2,NA,TGTGCCAGCAGTGGGGAGGGAAGGACAGATACGCAGTATTTT,CASSGEGRTDTQYF